Listed here are 15 T cell receptor beta chains from one sample, sequenced in a study of OX40 agonist ivuxolimab in advanced cancers. Sequencing used immunoSEQ multiplex PCR; TCRdb keeps in-frame clones, though not all of them. The profile shows some 51,000 clones, approximately 83% of them singletons. The input for sequencing was CD4+ or CD8+ T cells sorted from blood, taken in a trial of the OX40 agonist ivuxolimab. All receptors derive from an adult with an advanced solid tumor such as melanoma, head and neck, liver or kidney cancer.

CDR3 nucleotide sequence: TGCGCCAGCAGCCGGCAGACTAGCGGGAGCTACGAGCAGTACTTC. Its protein product is CASSRQTSGSYEQYF. The chain employs TRBV5-1 and TRBJ2-7, with TRBD2 matching 12 bases. CDR3 length: 15 residues. V trimming: 4 bases; J trimming: 3 bases; junction bases outside the gene matches: 5. Germline V lookup: CDR1 SGHRS, CDR2 YFSETQ.

The chain is built from TRBV29-1 and TRBJ2-1; 14 nucleotides line up with TRBD2. The CDR3 sequence is 18 residues long. Germline lookup yields CDR1 SQVTM and CDR2 ANQGSEA. Trimming cost V 3 bases and J 0 bases; bases outside gene matches: 7. CDR3 sequence: CSVDGRLAGGSSYNEQFF. CDR3 coding DNA: TGCAGCGTTGACGGGAGACTAGCGGGGGGGAGCTCCTACAATGAGCAGTTCTTC.

The chain employs TRBV5-1 and TRBJ2-3; 9 positions agree with TRBD1. This CDR3 contains 14 residues. With 0 bases clipped from V and 6 bases from J, the junction kept 2 bases outside the gene matches. The germline V gene encodes CDR1 SGHRS and CDR2 YFSETQ. Written as DNA, the CDR3 is TGCGCCAGCAGCTTGGGGGACAGGGTGGATACGCAGTATTTT. Amino acid sequence: CASSLGDRVDTQYF.

The rearrangement uses TRBV5-4 and TRBJ2-2, with unresolved D. The CDR3 has 14 amino acids. Germline V CDR1 and CDR2: SGHNT, YYREEE (reference sequence). Trimming removed 4 bases at V and 0 bases at J, with 7 bases between. The CDR3 coding sequence is TGTGCCAGCAGCCGCAACGCGAACACCGGGGAGCTGTTTTTT. Translated: CASSRNANTGELFF.

The chain employs TRBV18 and TRBJ1-1; the match to TRBD1 covers 9 bases. Trimming at V came to 3 bases and at J to 1 base, leaving 3 bases not matched to a gene. The CDR3 totals 15 residues. Germline loops: CDR1 KGHSH, CDR2 LQKENI. The CDR3 here is CASSPPTGGNTEAFF. The CDR3 nucleotides read TGTGCCAGCTCACCCCCGACAGGGGGGAACACTGAAGCTTTCTTT.

The CDR3 nucleotides read TGTGCCAGTAGTATAAGAGGTAACACTGAAGCTTTCTTT. It specifies CASSIRGNTEAFF. The chain links TRBV19 to TRBJ1-1, with unresolved D. V was clipped by 2 bases and J by 2 bases, with 6 bases between them. The germline CDR1 and CDR2 sequences are LNHDA and SQIVND (reference sequence). The CDR3 is 13 amino acids.

The genes are TRBV5-1 and TRBJ1-4; a weak D match, TRBD1 (6 bases). V lost 4 bases, J lost 6 bases, and 13 bases lay in between. This CDR3 comprises 14 residues. The germline gives CDR1 SGHRS, CDR2 YFSETQ. The CDR3: CASSPNRDYEKLFF. The CDR3 DNA reads as TGCGCCAGCAGCCCTAACAGGGACTATGAAAAACTGTTTTTT.

This chain connects TRBV18 to TRBJ2-5; D is ambiguous. V was trimmed by 3 bases and J by 5 bases, leaving 10 bases between them. Germline values: CDR1 KGHSH, CDR2 LQKENI. The CDR3 length is 13 residues. The CDR3 here is CASSPRIDETQYF. DNA of the CDR3: TGTGCCAGCTCACCGCGGATCGACGAGACCCAGTACTTC.

The chain combines TRBV7-8 with TRBJ1-3, with D possibly being TRBD1 (5 bases). Trimming took 1 base from V and 5 from J, leaving 9 bases between them. The CDR3 totals 14 residues. CDR1 is SGHVS and CDR2 is FQNEAQ in the germline V gene. CDR3 coding DNA: TGTGCCAGCAGCTTAGACTCAGGGAGAAACACCATATATTTT. This translates into CASSLDSGRNTIYF.

The rearrangement uses TRBV19 and TRBJ1-2; D not resolved. The length of the CDR3 is 11 residues. The V and J ends lost 7 bases and 1 base respectively, with 4 bases between them. The V gene's germline CDR1 is LNHDA and CDR2 SQIVND (reference sequence). The CDR3, as DNA: TGTGCCAGTAAGGGTAACTATGGCTACACCTTC. Its protein product is CASKGNYGYTF.

For this clone: A junction boundary mismatches the germline segment, possibly from a read error. This chain connects TRBV28 to TRBJ1-2; D unclear. The CDR3 extends over 11 amino acids. Germline V lookup: CDR1 MDHEN, CDR2 SYDVKM. The chain's CDR3 is CASTTHGGLFF. CDR3 coding DNA: TGTGCCAGCACCACCCACGGTGGGCTCTTCTTC.

In its sample, this clone is medium-sized (0.01 to 0.1%). This sequence joins TRBV14 and TRBJ2-5; no firm D call. With 1 base removed from V and 6 bases from J, the gap between germline ends came to 6 bases. The germline V gene has CDR1 SGHDN and CDR2 FVKESK. CDR3 length equals 12 residues. This CDR3 reads CASSQVLKTQYF. CDR3 sequence (DNA): TGTGCCAGCAGCCAAGTTTTGAAGACCCAGTACTTC.

The chain joins TRBV18 to TRBJ2-3; TRBD1 matches 8 bases. Losses at the gene ends were 3 bases for V and 4 bases for J; bases not matched to a gene: 3. There are 14 residues in the CDR3. The germline V gene has CDR1 KGHSH and CDR2 LQKENI. As DNA, the CDR3 is TGTGCCAGCTCACCCCAACAGGGGGCAGATACGCAGTATTTT. It codes for CASSPQQGADTQYF.

This clone has just one count. The gene calls are TRBV19 and TRBJ1-1; D remains ambiguous. Germline V gene lookup returns CDR1 LNHDA and CDR2 SQIVND (reference sequence). The V gene lost 7 bases and the J gene lost 2 bases, with 14 bases spanning the gap. This CDR3 is built from 14 residues. This chain's CDR3 is CASTMVGSNTEAFF. CDR3 in DNA: TGTGCCAGTACCATGGTGGGTTCAAACACTGAAGCTTTCTTT.

The chain combines TRBV7-9 with TRBJ1-6; 7 nucleotides line up with TRBD1. Germline V gene lookup returns CDR1 SEHNR and CDR2 FQNEAQ (reference sequence). CDR3 length equals 14 residues. The V gene end was trimmed by 5 bases and the J gene end by 7 bases; junction bases not matched to a gene: 5. The DNA of the CDR3 is TGTGCCAGCAGCGAACAGGGGAGGAATTCACCCCTCCACTTT. It codes for CASSEQGRNSPLHF. The whole variable domain, filled in from reference TRBV7-9 and TRBJ1-6, reads DTGVSQNPRHKITKRGQNVTFRCDPISEHNRLYWYRQTLGQGPEFLTYFQNEAQLEKSRLLSDRFSAERPKGSFSTLEIQRTEQGDSAMYLCASSEQGRNSPLHFGNGTRLTVT.